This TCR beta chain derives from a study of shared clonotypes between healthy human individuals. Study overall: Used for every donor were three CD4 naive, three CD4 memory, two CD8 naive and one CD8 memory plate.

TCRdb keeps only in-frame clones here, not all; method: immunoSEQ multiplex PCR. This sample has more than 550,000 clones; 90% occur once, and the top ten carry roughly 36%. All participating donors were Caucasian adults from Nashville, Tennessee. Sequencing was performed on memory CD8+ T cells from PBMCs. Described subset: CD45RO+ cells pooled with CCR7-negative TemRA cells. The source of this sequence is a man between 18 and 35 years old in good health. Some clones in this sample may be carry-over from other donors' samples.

The CDR3 coding sequence is TGTGCCAGCAGTTACTCGTCAGATACCTACGAGCAGTACTTC. Its protein product is CASSYSSDTYEQYF. The V call is TRBV6-5, the J call TRBJ2-5, with D unresolved. The assigned J gene may be wrong: the sequence end matches TRBJ2-7 better. The length of the CDR3 is 14 residues. Germline V gives CDR1 MNHEY, CDR2 SVGAGI.